This T cell receptor beta chain was recovered during a study of shared clonotypes between healthy human individuals. Background on the study: Per donor, CD8 memory used one plate, CD8 naive used two, CD4 memory used three and CD4 naive used three. Notes on the study in general: Richness estimates generally favored naive over memory subsets.

About this clone itself: Antigen: not known.

What CD8 memory combined were CD45RO+ cells and CCR7-negative CD45RA+ TemRA cells. In the original workflow: Quality scores were absent from the junction-only immunoSEQ sequences, so filtering differed. Assay: immunoSEQ multiplex PCR; the TCRdb copy retains only in-frame clones and omits some. V, J and clone size reflect that table, while D and trimming were determined from the DNA. The table lists over 300,000 clones, around nine tenths of them singletons. The sequenced sample consisted of memory CD8+ T cells sorted from blood. The subset is: CD45RO+ cells pooled with CCR7-negative TemRA cells. The sequence derives from a young man in good health.

The DNA of the CDR3 is TGTGCCAGCAGCTTACTCGGAACTGAAGCTTTCTTT. This encodes CASSLLGTEAFF. This chain uses TRBV11-2 with TRBJ1-1; D not certain. CDR3 size: 12 residues. Deletions cut 2 bases from V and 5 bases from J, with 6 bases between. Per the germline V gene, CDR1 is SGHAT and CDR2 is FQNNGV.